The T cell receptor beta chain under discussion was sequenced for a study of monozygotic twins with cystic fibrosis. Findings and limits, study-wide: In 13 of 16 pairs, V gene usage was closest to the co-twin's.

Comment on this clone: Its target is unknown.

The assay was immunoSEQ multiplex PCR, and TCRdb's table has in-frame clones only and misses some. There are roughly 25,000 clones in the sample; approximately 90% occur only once, and 0.29% lies in the top ten. There are 16 residues in the CDR3. V dropped 2 bases and J dropped 4 bases, with 17 bases sitting between them. The germline CDR1 and CDR2 sequences are SEHNR and FQNEAQ (reference sequence). The sequence derives from a girl aged 2-9 years with cystic fibrosis. The chain recombines TRBV7-9 with TRBJ1-2, with TRBD1 as a possible D gene (5 bases). The sequenced sample was blood. The CDR3 coding sequence is TGTGCCAGCAGCTTAAGGTCTGGGGACCGCATCTATGGCTACACCTTC. Its translation: CASSLRSGDRIYGYTF. The full variable domain, its missing parts supplied by reference TRBV7-9 and TRBJ1-2, is DTGVSQNPRHKITKRGQNVTFRCDPISEHNRLYWYRQTLGQGPEFLTYFQNEAQLEKSRLLSDRFSAERPKGSFSTLEIQRTEQGDSAMYLCASSLRSGDRIYGYTFGSGTRLTVV.